These T cell receptor beta chains were read from a single sample in a study of OX40 agonist ivuxolimab in advanced cancers. TCRdb's table, derived via immunoSEQ multiplex PCR, lists solely in-frame clones and lacks some. This sample carries around 41,000 clones, roughly 90% of them seen once, and the ten largest clones take about 0.6%. Sequenced material: CD4+ or CD8+ T cells sorted from blood, taken in a trial of the OX40 agonist ivuxolimab. These receptors originate from an adult with an advanced solid tumor such as melanoma, head and neck, liver or kidney cancer. CDR3s include the opening cysteine and the closing phenylalanine or tryptophan. Each record gives: D gene, clone size, V gene, J gene, CDR3 protein, CDR3 DNA. D genes are given only for firm matches. Not all rows give a size; the values are once, few, many and, for expanded clones, a class.

D gene: TRBD1
clone size: .
V gene: TRBV28
J gene: TRBJ2-7
CDR3 protein: CATENRDRGDEQYF
CDR3 DNA: TGTGCCACCGAAAACCGGGACAGGGGGGACGAGCAGTACTTC

D gene: .
clone size: .
V gene: TRBV10-3
J gene: TRBJ2-1
CDR3 protein: CAISEGGGNYNEQFF
CDR3 DNA: TGTGCCATCAGTGAGGGTGGGGGGAACTACAATGAGCAGTTCTTC

D gene: .
clone size: .
V gene: TRBV15
J gene: TRBJ2-5
CDR3 protein: CATSGTALGETQYF
CDR3 DNA: TGTGCCACCAGCGGAACAGCCCTCGGGGAGACCCAGTACTTC

D gene: .
clone size: .
V gene: TRBV5-8
J gene: TRBJ1-2
CDR3 protein: CASIKRDGNYGYTF
CDR3 DNA: TGTGCCAGCATCAAGAGGGACGGAAACTATGGCTACACCTTC

D gene: .
clone size: .
V gene: TRBV10-3
J gene: TRBJ1-1
CDR3 protein: CAVQGSRVGTEAFF
CDR3 DNA: TGTGCCGTTCAGGGCAGCAGGGTAGGGACTGAAGCTTTCTTT

D gene: TRBD2
clone size: .
V gene: TRBV4-2
J gene: TRBJ2-3
CDR3 protein: CASSLGGEGRSDTQYF
CDR3 DNA: TGTGCCAGCAGCCTTGGAGGGGAGGGCCGGTCAGATACGCAGTATTTT

D gene: .
clone size: once
V gene: TRBV5-4
J gene: TRBJ2-7
CDR3 protein: CASSPLTSRSYEQYF
CDR3 DNA: TGTGCCAGCAGCCCGCTAACTAGTAGATCCTACGAGCAGTACTTC

D gene: TRBD1
clone size: .
V gene: TRBV4-1
J gene: TRBJ1-4
CDR3 protein: CASSQQGTGEKLFF
CDR3 DNA: TGCGCCAGCAGCCAACAGGGGACAGGGGAAAAACTGTTTTTT

D gene: TRBD1
clone size: once
V gene: TRBV7-3
J gene: TRBJ2-7
CDR3 protein: CASSTDRNEQYF
CDR3 DNA: TGTGCCAGCAGCACGGACAGGAACGAGCAGTACTTC

D gene: .
clone size: .
V gene: TRBV11-2
J gene: TRBJ2-2
CDR3 protein: CASSRRELSTGELFF
CDR3 DNA: TGTGCCAGCAGCCGCCGGGAACTCAGCACCGGGGAGCTGTTTTTT

D gene: TRBD1
clone size: .
V gene: TRBV18
J gene: TRBJ1-5
CDR3 protein: CASSRQGSGDQPQHF
CDR3 DNA: TGTGCCAGCTCACGACAGGGAAGTGGTGATCAGCCCCAGCATTTT

D gene: .
clone size: .
V gene: TRBV19
J gene: TRBJ1-2
CDR3 protein: CASSSPGTEANYGYTF
CDR3 DNA: TGTGCCAGTAGTTCGCCCGGGACCGAAGCTAACTATGGCTACACCTTC

D gene: .
clone size: .
V gene: TRBV15
J gene: TRBJ2-5
CDR3 protein: CATSRDQGGETQYF
CDR3 DNA: TGTGCCACCAGCAGAGATCAGGGTGGGGAGACCCAGTACTTC

D gene: .
clone size: .
V gene: TRBV2
J gene: TRBJ2-7
CDR3 protein: CASVSQGSSYEQYF
CDR3 DNA: TGTGCCAGTGTGAGTCAGGGAAGCTCCTACGAGCAGTACTTC